The 6 T cell receptor beta chains below were found in one sample sequenced in a study of blood T cell repertoires in COVID-19 (dated by TCRdb to the early 2020s). Receptors were amplified or captured by the immunoSEQ multiplex PCR assay. The table was pulled from immuneACCESS by TCRdb, which kept in-frame rearrangements only. Such tables lose some clones; where checked, under half of the loss comes from unresolved V genes, and the rest has no known cause. Within this sample are about 14,000 clones, with just under 90% of them counted one time only. The ten largest clonotypes hold roughly 32% of the sample. The source material was peripheral blood. All receptors come from a human donor in a cohort sampled during active COVID-19.

This chain connects TRBV5-1 to TRBJ1-1, with D unclear. Trimming shortened V by 0 bases and J by 2 bases, and 14 bases separated the two germline ends. Germline V lookup: CDR1 SGHRS, CDR2 YFSETQ. This CDR3 region has 16 residues. CDR3 in DNA: TGCGCCAGCAGCTTGGAAGGACTACTTCGAAACACTGAAGCTTTCTTT. It codes for CASSLEGLLRNTEAFF.

The chain is built from TRBV7-2 and TRBJ2-1; 10 nucleotides align to TRBD2. The CDR3 contains 14 residues. Germline V CDR1 and CDR2: SGHTA, FQGNSA. Unmatched junction bases numbered 7, after V lost 5 bases and J lost 9 bases. The CDR3 DNA reads as TGTGCCAGCAGCCCAGCGGGAGGGGGGAGTGAGCAGTTCTTC. Protein product: CASSPAGGGSEQFF.

The chain combines TRBV19 with TRBJ2-7, with D maybe TRBD1 (5 bases). From germline, CDR1 is LNHDA and CDR2 SQIVND (reference sequence). The V end lost 9 bases, the J end lost 4 bases, and 10 bases lay between the germline ends. The CDR3 extends over 11 amino acids. CDR3 sequence reads: CASTDTYEQYF. The CDR3 DNA reads TGTGCCAGCACGGACACGTACGAGCAGTACTTC.

The J gene is TRBJ2-5, the V gene TRBV4-2, with 11 bases fitting TRBD1. The germline V gene has CDR1 LGHNA and CDR2 YNFKEQ. V lost 0 bases, J lost 4 bases, and 4 bases stayed unmatched. This CDR3 comprises 16 residues. CDR3 coding DNA: TGTGCCAGCAGCCAAGATAAAGGACAGGGGGCAGAGACCCAGTACTTC. It is translated as CASSQDKGQGAETQYF.

In this sample, this clone turned up once. The gene calls are TRBV28 and TRBJ2-1, with 13 positions matching TRBD2. V gave up 5 bases and J gave up 0 bases; unmatched junction bases: 10. Germline CDR1 is MDHEN and CDR2 is SYDVKM. This CDR3 is 19 amino acids long. DNA for the CDR3: TGTGCCAGCAGTCCTCCCCTACTAGCGGGAGGGCACTCCTACAATGAGCAGTTCTTC. Translated: CASSPPLLAGGHSYNEQFF.

The J gene is TRBJ1-1, the V gene TRBV4-2; no firm D call. CDR1 and CDR2 (germline): LGHNA, YNFKEQ. With 4 bases removed from V and 5 bases from J, the gap between germline ends came to 8 bases. The CDR3 totals 12 residues. CDR3 sequence (DNA): TGTGCCAGCAGCCCTGAGGGTACTGAAGCTTTCTTT. Translating gives CASSPEGTEAFF.